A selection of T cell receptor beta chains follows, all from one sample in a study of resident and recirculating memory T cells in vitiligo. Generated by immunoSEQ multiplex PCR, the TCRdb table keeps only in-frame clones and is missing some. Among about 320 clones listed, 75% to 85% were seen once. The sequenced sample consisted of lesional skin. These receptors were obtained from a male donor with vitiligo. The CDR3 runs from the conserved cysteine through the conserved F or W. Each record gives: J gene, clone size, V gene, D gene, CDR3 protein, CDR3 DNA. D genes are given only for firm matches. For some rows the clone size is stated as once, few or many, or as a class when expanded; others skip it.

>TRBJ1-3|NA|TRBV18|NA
CASSRTVSGNTIYF
TGTGCCAGCTCAAGGACAGTCTCTGGAAACACCATATATTTT
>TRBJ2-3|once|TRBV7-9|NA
CASSSSTDTQYF
TGTGCCAGCAGCTCTAGCACAGATACGCAGTATTTT
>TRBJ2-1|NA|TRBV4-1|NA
CASRGGGGFLYNEQFF
TGCGCCAGCAGAGGGGGTGGCGGGTTCCTCTACAATGAGCAGTTCTTC
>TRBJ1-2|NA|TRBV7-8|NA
CASSLGGSTTYGYTF
TGTGCCAGCAGCTTAGGTGGGAGCACGACCTATGGCTACACCTTC
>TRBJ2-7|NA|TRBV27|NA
CASVGGGSRYEQYF
TGTGCCAGCGTGGGGGGCGGGAGTAGGTACGAGCAGTACTTC
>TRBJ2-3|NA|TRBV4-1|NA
CASSQDWGREADTQYF
TGCGCCAGCAGCCAAGATTGGGGCAGGGAGGCAGATACGCAGTATTTT
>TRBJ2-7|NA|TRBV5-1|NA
CASSPDTLRPYEQYF
TGCGCCAGCAGCCCTGACACTCTACGTCCCTACGAGCAGTACTTC
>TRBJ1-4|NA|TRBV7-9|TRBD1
CASSSPGQGAEKLFF
TGTGCCAGCAGCTCCCCGGGACAGGGCGCGGAAAAACTGTTTTTT
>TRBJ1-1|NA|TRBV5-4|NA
CASSKGGNTEAFF
TGTGCCAGCAGCAAAGGGGGGAACACTGAAGCTTTCTTT
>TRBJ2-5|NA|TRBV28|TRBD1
CASRIPGQVKTQYF
TGTGCCAGCAGGATTCCCGGACAGGTCAAGACCCAGTACTTC
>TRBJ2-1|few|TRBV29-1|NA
CSVGVRQKGFF
TGCAGCGTTGGAGTTCGACAGAAGGGGTTCTTC
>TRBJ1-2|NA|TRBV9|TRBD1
CASSTRDRVSNYGYTF
TGTGCCAGCAGCACCCGGGACAGGGTTTCTAACTATGGCTACACCTTC
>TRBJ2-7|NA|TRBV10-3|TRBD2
CAISEYWKRGPYEQYF
TGTGCCATCAGTGAGTATTGGAAGCGGGGACCCTACGAGCAGTACTTC
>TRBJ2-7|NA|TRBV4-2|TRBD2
CASSPVDSGRYEQYF
TGTGCCAGCAGTCCCGTGGATAGCGGGAGGTATGAGCAGTACTTC
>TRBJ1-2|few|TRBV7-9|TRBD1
CASSLDDRGYGYTF
TGTGCCAGCAGCTTAGACGACAGGGGCTATGGCTACACCTTC
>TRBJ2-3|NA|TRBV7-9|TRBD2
CASSLLAGGVTDTQYF
TGTGCCAGCAGCTTACTAGCGGGAGGCGTCACAGATACGCAGTATTTT
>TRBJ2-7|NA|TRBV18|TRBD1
CASSPGQGGGGTYEQYF
TGTGCCAGCTCACCCGGACAGGGAGGAGGGGGGACCTACGAGCAGTACTTC
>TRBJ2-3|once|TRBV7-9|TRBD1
CASSIQGAHPTDTQYF
TGTGCCAGCAGCATCCAGGGGGCGCATCCTACAGATACGCAGTATTTT
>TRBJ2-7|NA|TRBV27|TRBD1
CASSSRTGGYEQYF
TGTGCCAGCAGTTCCCGGACAGGGGGCTACGAGCAGTACTTC
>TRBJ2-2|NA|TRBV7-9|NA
CASSPWRGRGNTGELFF
TGTGCCAGCAGCCCATGGAGGGGGAGGGGGAACACCGGGGAGCTGTTTTTT
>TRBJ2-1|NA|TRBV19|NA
CASSPRRSSYNEQFF
TGTGCCAGTAGTCCTCGGAGGAGCTCCTACAATGAGCAGTTCTTC
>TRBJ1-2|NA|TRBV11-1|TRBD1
CASSSSRVDRASGYTF
TGTGCCAGCAGCTCCAGTCGGGTGGACAGGGCATCTGGCTACACCTTC
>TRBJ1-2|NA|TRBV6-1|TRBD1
CATTQDRVLAYGYTF
TGTGCCACCACTCAGGACAGGGTTCTAGCCTATGGCTACACCTTC
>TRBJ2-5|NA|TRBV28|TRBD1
CASSQAGTGDETQYF
TGTGCCAGCAGTCAAGCCGGGACAGGAGATGAGACCCAGTACTTC
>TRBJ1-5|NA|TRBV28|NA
CASSPAYGTLGNQPQHF
TGTGCCAGCAGCCCAGCTTATGGGACTTTGGGCAATCAGCCCCAGCATTTT
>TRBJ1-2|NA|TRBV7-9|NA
CASSPSTGLGYTF
TGTGCCAGCAGCCCCTCGACAGGTTTGGGCTACACCTTC
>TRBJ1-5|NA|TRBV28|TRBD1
CASSLAGGGNQPQHF
TGTGCCAGCAGTTTAGCAGGGGGAGGCAATCAGCCCCAGCATTTT
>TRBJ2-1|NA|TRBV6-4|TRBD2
CASSDGLAGDNEQFF
TGTGCCAGCAGTGACGGACTAGCGGGAGACAATGAGCAGTTCTTC
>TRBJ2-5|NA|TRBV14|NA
CASSQDGTQYF
TGTGCCAGCAGCCAAGACGGGACCCAGTACTTC
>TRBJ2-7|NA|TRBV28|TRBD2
CASSLGTSGRRSYEQYF
TGTGCCAGCAGTTTAGGGACTAGCGGGAGAAGGTCCTACGAGCAGTACTTC
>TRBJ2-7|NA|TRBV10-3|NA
CAISSSYEQYF
TGTGCCATCAGTTCATCCTACGAGCAGTACTTC
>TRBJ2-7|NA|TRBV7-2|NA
CASSFTGRDEQYF
TGTGCCAGCAGCTTTACGGGTCGGGACGAGCAGTACTTC
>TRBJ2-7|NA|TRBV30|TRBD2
CAWSVASGTYEQYF
TGTGCCTGGAGTGTGGCTAGCGGAACCTACGAGCAGTACTTC
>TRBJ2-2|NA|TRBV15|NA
CATSSHPRELFF
TGTGCCACCAGCAGCCATCCCCGGGAGCTGTTTTTT
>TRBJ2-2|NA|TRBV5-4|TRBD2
CASSRLAGGVDKHRGAVF
TGTGCCAGCAGCCGTCTGGCGGGGGGTGTCGATAAACACCGGGGAGCTGTTTTT
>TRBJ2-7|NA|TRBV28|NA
CASSLGGYEQYF
TGTGCCAGCAGTTTGGGAGGCTACGAGCAGTACTTC
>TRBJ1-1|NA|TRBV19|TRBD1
CASSMVAGGTEAFF
TGTGCCAGTAGTATGGTGGCAGGGGGCACTGAAGCTTTCTTT
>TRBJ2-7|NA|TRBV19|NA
CASSIVATASYEQYF
TGTGCCAGTAGTATAGTTGCTACCGCCTCCTACGAGCAGTACTTC
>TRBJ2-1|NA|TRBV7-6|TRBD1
CASSLEGATQFF
TGTGCCAGCAGCTTAGAGGGGGCCACACAGTTCTTC
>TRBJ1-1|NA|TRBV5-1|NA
CASWEQENTEAFF
TGCGCCAGCTGGGAGCAAGAGAACACTGAAGCTTTCTTT
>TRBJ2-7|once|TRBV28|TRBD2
CASSRLGTSGMYEQYF
TGTGCCAGCAGTCGACTCGGGACTAGCGGGATGTACGAGCAGTACTTC
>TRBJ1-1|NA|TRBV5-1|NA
CASSLDGGWTEAFF
TGCGCCAGCAGCTTGGATGGGGGCTGGACTGAAGCTTTCTTT